Here is one TCR beta chain with its context. Its antigen is undetermined. Time point here: sample taken at primary tumor resection. Samples were donated by 72 untreated early-stage non-small cell lung cancer patients. From the 5' RACE reads, TCRdb called clonotypes with MiXCR, one entry per CDR3 protein. Found here are nearly 15,000 distinct CDR3 sequences, under 8% of them singletons; the top ten hold 7.5% to 9.5%. The germline V gene encodes CDR1 SGHAT and CDR2 FQDESV (reference sequence). This CDR3 spans 16 amino acids. V was clipped by 5 bases and J by 11 bases; unmatched bases: 18. These data originate in a study of spatial heterogeneity in lung cancer. Findings and caveats of the study: Tumoral mutation counts were tracked by counts of expanded intratumoral alpha and beta TCRs.

This receptor was identified in a male donor with early-stage non-small cell lung cancer. The chain carries TRBV11-1 and TRBJ2-3; 8 bases line up with TRBD2. Sequenced material: lung tumor tissue, taken at surgery. The CDR3 DNA reads TGTGCCAGCAGCCCCTTTCTTACTAGCAGCGGGAGTATGCAGTATTTT. This encodes CASSPFLTSSGSMQYF. The full variable domain, rest sourced from reference TRBV11-1 and TRBJ2-3, is EAEVAQSPRYKITEKSQAVAFWCDPISGHATLYWYRQILGQGPELLVQFQDESVVDDSQLPKDRFSAERLKGVDSTLKIQPAELGDSAMYLCASSPFLTSSGSMQYFGPGTRLTVL.